This T cell receptor beta chain comes out of a study of tumor-infiltrating lymphocytes in oesophageal squamous cell carcinoma listed by TCRdb under 2016. Receptors were amplified or captured by PCR. Sequencer: Illumina HiSeq 2000. TCRdb cleaned the public reads at Q25 with fastp, built clones with MiXCR and kept in-frame beta chains. Duplicate CDR3 protein sequences are folded into a single record with the most common DNA and genes. The sample profile shows 9,500 to 15,000 distinct CDR3 sequences; about 55% of them were found once. The ten largest clonotypes hold 32% of the sample. The CDR3, from cysteine to phenylalanine, totals 13 residues. CDR3 DNA only is kept here, 39 bases in frame from base 1. From the germline V gene, CDR1 is SGHTA and CDR2 is FQGNSA. V loses 5 bases, J loses 4 bases, and the germline ends lie 11 bases apart. A word on this clonotype: The antigen it binds to is not known. Base qualities are not recorded, but no much larger clone differs from it by a single base.

The chain couples TRBV7-2 to TRBJ2-5; TRBD1 is perhaps the D gene, given 6 matching bases. Sequencing was performed on esophageal tumor tissue. The source is a female donor with esophageal squamous cell carcinoma. DNA sequence: TGTGCCAGCAGCACAGGGAAGGCAGAGACCCAGTACTTC. This is translated as CASSTGKAETQYF.